These T cell receptor beta chains were read from a single sample in a study of T cells in Graves' hyperthyroidism and ophthalmopathy. In TCRdb, the multiplex PCR reads were re-called with MiXCR into one record per CDR3 protein. Here the sample spans some 560,000 distinct CDR3 sequences, less than 20% being singletons. Material for sequencing was blood. The receptors were sampled from a woman aged 25 to 39 with Graves' hyperthyroidism. CDR3s leave out the opening cysteine and the closing phenylalanine or tryptophan. The order of the fields is J gene, clone size, V gene, D gene, CDR3 protein. The D gene is left open where the match is weak. For some rows the clone size is stated as once, few or many, or as a class when expanded; others skip it.

TRBJ1-2	many	TRBV13	-	ASSLGWRGYT
TRBJ2-3	-	TRBV2	TRBD2	ASTGTSGRTSTDTQY
TRBJ2-3	many	TRBV7-2	TRBD1	ASSPRARTGRSTDTQY
TRBJ1-1	few	TRBV29-1	-	SVEHPTAEAF
TRBJ2-5	many	TRBV2	TRBD2	ASSVSGNQETQY
TRBJ2-2	few	TRBV4-3	TRBD1	ASSQGTGPLTGELF
TRBJ2-7	-	TRBV7-9	-	ASSPRGVQSGEQY
TRBJ2-3	few	TRBV6-6	-	ASSYRGSSTDTQY
TRBJ2-7	many	TRBV5-1	-	ASSLVEGRYEQY
TRBJ2-7	many	TRBV5-1	TRBD1	ASSFRTGTYSEQY
TRBJ2-3	many	TRBV28	TRBD2	ASSGSGSNTQY
TRBJ2-6	-	TRBV30	-	ALGGTGANVLT
TRBJ2-7	few	TRBV18	-	ASSPLSGPFFDEQY
TRBJ2-1	-	TRBV10-3	TRBD1	AITKDRGNNEQF
TRBJ2-1	-	TRBV4-3	-	ASSQELRGGVDEQF
TRBJ1-3	few	TRBV13	TRBD1	ASSSGTAGNTIY
TRBJ1-6	few	TRBV15	-	ATSRPDSPLH
TRBJ2-2	many	TRBV3-1	-	ASSQESGTGELF
TRBJ2-7	few	TRBV20-1	TRBD2	SASFSGSSYEQY
TRBJ2-3	-	TRBV9	TRBD2	ASSDRAGGSRDTQY
TRBJ2-1	many	TRBV12-3/TRBV12-4	-	ASSFGTPYDNEQF
TRBJ2-1	many	TRBV12-3/TRBV12-4	-	ASSPRLVGNEQF
TRBJ1-1	many	TRBV11-3	-	ASSPGPGGTEAF
TRBJ2-7	many	TRBV7-2	-	ASSPRPDFGQY
TRBJ2-3	-	TRBV15	-	ATSTPRRDTQY
TRBJ2-7	many	TRBV6-1	-	ASSWTHSREQY